These 30 T cell receptor beta chains came from one sample sequenced in a study of blood T cell repertoires in COVID-19. TCRdb keeps only in-frame clones here, not all; method: immunoSEQ multiplex PCR. The sample lists hundreds of thousands of clones; around 87% were seen once. What was sequenced was PBMCs or T cells enriched from blood (not recorded which). The receptors originated from a woman between 45 and 65 years old who had recovered from COVID-19.

This clone was detected only once. The V and J genes are TRBV28 and TRBJ1-1, with D possibly matching TRBD1 (5 bases). In germline, CDR1 is MDHEN, CDR2 SYDVKM. The V end lost 7 bases, the J end lost 4 bases, and 19 bases lay between the germline ends. The CDR3 has 15 residues. CDR3 protein: CASTTPTGPSTEAFF. As DNA, the CDR3 is TGTGCCAGCACCACCCCTACAGGTCCCAGCACTGAAGCTTTCTTT.

This chain uses TRBV5-4 with TRBJ1-2, with D possibly TRBD1 on 5 matching bases. CDR3 size: 15 residues. V lost 5 bases and J lost 7, with 21 bases in between. Germline V lookup: CDR1 SGHNT, CDR2 YYREEE (reference sequence). CDR3 bases: TGTGCCAGCAGGGCCCCGCAGGGTGGCCCGGCTGGCTACACCTTC. This encodes CASRAPQGGPAGYTF.

This clone was seen at least ten times. The V and J genes are TRBV7-8 and TRBJ2-2, with 7 bases aligning to TRBD1. V lost 5 bases and J lost 3; bases outside the gene matches: 9. Germline V gene sequence: CDR1 SGHVS, CDR2 FQNEAQ. The CDR3 sequence is 16 residues long. Here the CDR3 DNA reads TGTGCCAGCAGCAACTACAGGGGTCGGCACACCGGGGAGCTGTTTTTT. As protein: CASSNYRGRHTGELFF.

The CDR3 sequence: CASSDLASGDTDTQYF. The CDR3 DNA follows: TGTGCCAGCAGTGACTTGGCTAGCGGGGACACAGATACGCAGTATTTT. This rearrangement joins TRBV6-4 to TRBJ2-3, with 9 nucleotides matching TRBD2. This CDR3 contains 16 residues. In germline, CDR1 is MRHNA, CDR2 SNTAGT. Unmatched junction bases numbered 4, after V lost 1 base and J lost 2 bases.

The chain couples TRBV3-1 (or the pseudogene TRBV3-2) to TRBJ1-2; D not resolved. Per germline, CDR1 LGHDT and CDR2 YNNKEL (reference sequence). V lost 2 bases, J lost 6 bases, and 13 bases lay in between. The CDR3 runs to 14 residues. Written as DNA, the CDR3 is TGTGCCAGCAGCCAACTTGAGGGTGGGGATGGCTACACCTTC. Protein product: CASSQLEGGDGYTF.

CDR3 protein: CASSFAGLAETYEQYF. The CDR3 coding sequence is TGTGCCAGCAGCTTCGCCGGACTAGCTGAGACCTACGAGCAGTACTTC. The V and J genes are TRBV7-9 and TRBJ2-7, with 8 bases aligning to TRBD2. CDR3 size: 16 residues. CDR1 and CDR2 from the germline V gene are SEHNR and FQNEAQ (reference sequence). V shed 3 bases, J shed 2 bases, and the junction held 9 bases outside the gene matches.

J is TRBJ1-5 and V is TRBV4-1; D gene unclear. CDR1 and CDR2 from the germline V gene are MGHRA and YSYEKL. This CDR3 is 13 amino acids long. The germline V and J ends were trimmed by 1 base and 3 bases, with 4 bases remaining between them. CDR3 nucleotide sequence: TGCGCCAGCAGCCAAGGTATCAATCAGCCCCAGCATTTT. Translated, it gives CASSQGINQPQHF.

The V and J genes are TRBV7-9 and TRBJ2-1; tentative D call: TRBD2 (5 bases). In germline, CDR1 is SEHNR, CDR2 FQNEAQ (reference sequence). This CDR3 contains 13 residues. The V gene lost 5 bases and the J gene lost 4 bases, with 9 bases spanning the gap. The CDR3, as DNA: TGTGCCAGCAGCACCGACTATTACAATGAGCAGTTCTTC. Translating gives CASSTDYYNEQFF.

V gene TRBV5-1 combines with J gene TRBJ2-7, with D possibly TRBD1 on 6 matching bases. The germline V gene encodes CDR1 SGHRS and CDR2 YFSETQ. With 4 bases removed from V and 3 bases from J, the gap between germline ends came to 17 bases. The CDR3 runs 15 residues. CDR3 sequence: CASSQGQLGGYEQYF. Written as DNA, the CDR3 is TGCGCCAGCAGCCAGGGCCAATTAGGGGGCTACGAGCAGTACTTC. The full variable domain, rest sourced from reference TRBV5-1 and TRBJ2-7, is KAGVTQTPRYLIKTRGQQVTLSCSPISGHRSVSWYQQTPGQGLQFLFEYFSETQRNKGNFPGRFSGRQFSNSRSEMNVSTLELGDSALYLCASSQGQLGGYEQYFGPGTRLTVT.

This clone was observed once. The chain combines TRBV6-5 with TRBJ2-1; the match to TRBD2 covers 12 bases. In germline, CDR1 is MNHEY, CDR2 SVGAGI. The CDR3 is made up of 15 amino acids. Trimming at V came to 6 bases and at J to 7 bases, leaving 7 bases not matched to a gene. CDR3 in amino acids: CASRPLAGGGNEQFF. The CDR3 DNA follows: TGTGCCAGCAGACCCCTAGCGGGAGGGGGGAATGAGCAGTTCTTC.

The chain links TRBV7-3 to TRBJ1-6; TRBD1 matches 7 bases. CDR3 size: 15 residues. V lost 5 bases to trimming and J lost 7 bases; unmatched junction nucleotides: 8. The V gene's germline CDR1 is SGHTA and CDR2 FQGTGA. This CDR3 reads CASSLQDRPNSPLHF. In DNA, the CDR3 is TGTGCCAGCAGCCTCCAGGACAGGCCCAATTCACCCCTCCACTTT. The full variable domain, with the rest looked up from reference TRBV7-3 and TRBJ1-6, is GAGVSQTPSNKVTEKGKYVELRCDPISGHTALYWYRQSLGQGPEFLIYFQGTGAADDSGLPNDRFFAVRPEGSVSTLKIQRTERGDSAVYLCASSLQDRPNSPLHFGNGTRLTVT.

In its sample, this clone was seen once. V and J are TRBV7-9 and TRBJ2-7; a weak D match, TRBD1 (5 bases). The CDR3 totals 15 residues. The V and J ends lost 3 bases and 2 bases respectively, with 14 bases between them. CDR1 SEHNR and CDR2 FQNEAQ come from the germline V gene (reference sequence). CDR3 sequence (DNA): TGTGCCAGCAGCTTTGTGGGCAGGGCCCCCTACGAGCAGTACTTC. The encoded protein is CASSFVGRAPYEQYF.

The rearrangement links TRBV5-5 to TRBJ1-5, with TRBD1 matching over 9 bases. The germline V gene encodes CDR1 SGHKS and CDR2 YYEKEE (reference sequence). This CDR3 comprises 15 residues. J was trimmed by 2 bases and V by 6 bases; bases with no gene match: 6. CDR3 sequence: CASNVGQGRNQPQHF. In DNA, the CDR3 is TGTGCCAGCAACGTGGGACAGGGACGCAATCAGCCCCAGCATTTT.

This rearrangement joins TRBV6-4 to TRBJ2-5; TRBD1 agrees at 8 bases. Germline values: CDR1 MRHNA, CDR2 SNTAGT. The CDR3 has 17 amino acids. V was pared by 4 bases and J by 4 bases, with 14 bases of the junction left unmatched. CDR3 coding DNA: TGTGCCAGCAGTGCGAGGGGGTCTAGGGGGACAGGAGAGACCCAGTACTTC. It yields the protein CASSARGSRGTGETQYF.

V usage is TRBV30 and J usage is TRBJ1-1, with 7 nucleotides matching TRBD1. V was clipped by 2 bases and J by 8 bases; unmatched bases: 2. The CDR3 is made up of 11 amino acids. Germline CDR1 and CDR2: GTSNPN and SVGIG (reference sequence). Here the CDR3 reads CAWSQQGEAFF. The DNA for the CDR3 is TGTGCCTGGAGTCAACAGGGGGAAGCTTTCTTT.

The V and J genes are TRBV30 and TRBJ1-1; possible D gene TRBD1, 5 bases. CDR1 and CDR2 (germline): GTSNPN, SVGIG (reference sequence). The CDR3 consists of 14 residues. Trimming cost V 0 bases and J 3 bases, with 11 bases left between them. The CDR3 sequence is CAWSVGQPYTEAFF. CDR3 DNA: TGTGCCTGGAGTGTGGGGCAGCCTTACACTGAAGCTTTCTTT.

The chain has TRBV4-1 and TRBJ2-1; 7 bases agree with TRBD2. This CDR3 has 18 residues. The trim removed 0 bases at V and 4 bases at J, leaving 12 bases unmatched. Germline V gene sequence: CDR1 MGHRA, CDR2 YSYEKL. DNA for the CDR3: TGCGCCAGCAGCCAAGAACCTGGTATCACTAGCGTTTACAATGAGCAGTTCTTC. Its translation is CASSQEPGITSVYNEQFF.

This sequence joins TRBV27 and TRBJ2-1, with 10 bases that match TRBD2. The junction had 18 bases not matched to a gene; V was cut back by 4 bases and J by 0 bases. CDR3 length: 21 residues. Germline V CDR1 and CDR2: MNHEY, SMNVEV (reference sequence). The CDR3 spells CASSWNPPTSGTPSSYNEQFF. In DNA, the CDR3 is TGTGCCAGCAGTTGGAACCCACCAACTAGCGGGACTCCAAGCTCCTACAATGAGCAGTTCTTC.

The chain uses TRBV15 and TRBJ2-7; 9 bases map to TRBD2. CDR1 is LNHNV, CDR2 YYDKDF, per germline (reference sequence). The CDR3 sequence is 15 residues long. Unmatched junction bases numbered 5, after V lost 1 base and J lost 4 bases. The CDR3 DNA follows: TGTGCCACCAGCAGAGGGGCTAGCGGGAATTACGAGCAGTACTTC. As protein: CATSRGASGNYEQYF. Drawing the rest from reference TRBV15 and TRBJ2-7, the complete variable domain is DAMVIQNPRYQVTQFGKPVTLSCSQTLNHNVMYWYQQKSSQAPKLLFHYYDKDFNNEADTPDNFQSRRPNTSFCFLDIRSPGLGDTAMYLCATSRGASGNYEQYFGPGTRLTVT.

In DNA, the CDR3 is TGTGCCAGCAGCTTAACCCCTAGCGGGGCAATAGGTGAGCAGTTCTTC. Protein sequence: CASSLTPSGAIGEQFF. The chain combines TRBV7-3 with TRBJ2-1, with TRBD2 matching over 9 bases. Germline V gene data show CDR1 as SGHTA and CDR2 as FQGTGA. Trimming removed 0 bases from V and 9 bases from J; junction bases left unmatched: 9. The CDR3 has 16 amino acids.

The gene calls are TRBV28 and TRBJ1-1, with 7 bases aligning to TRBD1. Per the germline V gene, CDR1 is MDHEN and CDR2 is SYDVKM. The CDR3 loop spans 15 amino acids. Germline trimming cut 8 bases from V and 0 bases from J; bases unmatched to any gene: 9. CDR3 nucleotides: TGTGCCAGCCTAACAGGGGACAACGTGAACACTGAAGCTTTCTTT. This encodes CASLTGDNVNTEAFF.

The rearrangement uses TRBV6-5 and TRBJ1-1; no firm D call. The length of the CDR3 is 14 residues. Trimming left V 6 bases short and J 5 bases short, with 16 bases between. In germline, CDR1 is MNHEY, CDR2 SVGAGI. The CDR3 loop is CASRASGGGTEAFF. The CDR3 nucleotides are TGTGCCAGCAGAGCTTCGGGTGGTGGGACTGAAGCTTTCTTT.

The V gene is TRBV5-4, the J gene TRBJ2-5; TRBD2 agrees at 10 bases. Germline V gene data show CDR1 as SGHNT and CDR2 as YYREEE (reference sequence). This CDR3 is built from 15 residues. V trimming: 6 bases; J trimming: 4 bases; junction bases outside the gene matches: 9. CDR3 sequence (DNA): TGTGCCAGCATCGATAAGCGGGAGGGCCGAGAGACCCAGTACTTC. The encoded protein is CASIDKREGRETQYF. The entire variable domain, with the rest obtained from reference TRBV5-4 and TRBJ2-5, is as follows: ETGVTQSPTHLIKTRGQQVTLRCSSQSGHNTVSWYQQALGQGPQFIFQYYREEENGRGNFPPRFSGLQFPNYSSELNVNALELDDSALYLCASIDKREGRETQYFGPGTRLLVL.

J is TRBJ1-1 and V is TRBV2; D might be TRBD1 (5 bases). The CDR3 totals 12 residues. The germline gives CDR1 SNHLY, CDR2 FYNNEI. Trimming cost V 8 bases and J 4 bases, with 11 bases left between them. The CDR3 coding sequence is TGTGCCAGCCATCAGGGCCGCACTGAAGCTTTCTTT. Its translation is CASHQGRTEAFF.

The chain joins TRBV7-2 to TRBJ2-3; D is perhaps TRBD2 (6 bases). Germline CDR1 SGHTA, CDR2 FQGNSA. The ends were cut back, 5 bases at V and 0 bases at J, with 18 bases in the middle. The CDR3 consists of 17 residues. CDR3 loop: CASSQGWAGTSTDTQYF. The DNA for the CDR3 is TGTGCCAGCAGCCAGGGCTGGGCGGGGACTAGCACAGATACGCAGTATTTT.

V and J are TRBV18 and TRBJ1-4; 7 positions match TRBD1. J lost 8 bases, V lost 4 bases, and 13 bases had no gene match. Germline V lookup: CDR1 KGHSH, CDR2 LQKENI. CDR3 length equals 16 residues. In nucleotides, the CDR3 is TGTGCCAGCTCACGGCCCCTGGCAGGGGGAAAGGAAAAACTGTTTTTT. Translated: CASSRPLAGGKEKLFF.

V and J are TRBV4-1 and TRBJ2-5; the match to TRBD2 covers 8 bases. The CDR3 spans 16 residues. The V segment lost 0 bases and the J segment 6 bases; nucleotides outside the gene matches: 9. The germline V gene encodes CDR1 MGHRA and CDR2 YSYEKL. CDR3 nucleotides: TGCGCCAGCAGCCAAGATATCAGCGGGAGTAGGCAGACCCAGTACTTC. Encoded protein: CASSQDISGSRQTQYF.

The chain carries TRBV28 and TRBJ1-4; no clear D gene. V was shortened by 5 bases and J by 0 bases, with 16 bases between the two germline ends. This CDR3 comprises 17 residues. Germline CDR1 reads MDHEN; CDR2 reads SYDVKM. The CDR3 loop reads CASSDDLTGATNEKLFF. Written as DNA, the CDR3 is TGTGCCAGCAGTGACGACCTAACCGGGGCAACTAATGAAAAACTGTTTTTT. The full variable domain, its missing parts supplied by reference TRBV28 and TRBJ1-4, is DVKVTQSSRYLVKRTGEKVFLECVQDMDHENMFWYRQDPGLGLRLIYFSYDVKMKEKGDIPEGYSVSREKKERFSLILESASTNQTSMYLCASSDDLTGATNEKLFFGSGTQLSVL.

The chain carries TRBV27 and TRBJ1-2; D might be TRBD1 (6 bases). There are 10 residues in the CDR3. Trimming stripped 6 bases from V and 8 bases from J, with 7 bases between. Germline V gene data show CDR1 as MNHEY and CDR2 as SMNVEV (reference sequence). The CDR3 nucleotides are TGTGCCAGCAGGACAGGAGGCTACACCTTC. Translated: CASRTGGYTF.

V is TRBV28 and J is TRBJ1-1; D is perhaps TRBD1 (5 bases). The germline V gene has CDR1 MDHEN and CDR2 SYDVKM. The CDR3 is 15 residues long. V was trimmed by 3 bases and J by 0 bases, leaving 11 bases between them. CDR3 sequence: CASSFQGSMNTEAFF. The DNA for the CDR3 is TGTGCCAGCAGTTTCCAGGGCTCCATGAACACTGAAGCTTTCTTT.